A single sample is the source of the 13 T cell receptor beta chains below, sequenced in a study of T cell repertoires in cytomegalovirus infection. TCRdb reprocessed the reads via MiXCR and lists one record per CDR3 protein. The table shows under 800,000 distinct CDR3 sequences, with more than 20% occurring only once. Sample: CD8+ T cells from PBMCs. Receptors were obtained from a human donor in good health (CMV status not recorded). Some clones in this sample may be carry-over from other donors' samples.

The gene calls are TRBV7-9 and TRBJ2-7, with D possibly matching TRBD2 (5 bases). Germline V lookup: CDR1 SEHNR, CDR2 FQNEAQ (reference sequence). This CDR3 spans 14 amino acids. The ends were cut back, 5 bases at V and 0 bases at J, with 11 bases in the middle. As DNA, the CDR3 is TGTGCCAGCAGCGTCGGGATATTCTCCTACGAGCAGTACTTC. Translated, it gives CASSVGIFSYEQYF.

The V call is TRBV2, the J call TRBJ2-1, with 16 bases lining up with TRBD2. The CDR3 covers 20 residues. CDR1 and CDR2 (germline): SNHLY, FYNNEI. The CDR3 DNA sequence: TGTGTCATCAAATTGACGGGACTAGCGGGGGGGCAGAGCTCCTACAATGAGCAGTTCTTC. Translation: CVIKLTGLAGGQSSYNEQFF.

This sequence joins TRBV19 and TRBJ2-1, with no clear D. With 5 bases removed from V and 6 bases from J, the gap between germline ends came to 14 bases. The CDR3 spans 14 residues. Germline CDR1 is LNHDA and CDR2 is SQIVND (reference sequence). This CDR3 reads CASSAELIGNEQFF. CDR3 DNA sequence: TGTGCCAGTAGTGCAGAACTGATCGGCAATGAGCAGTTCTTC.

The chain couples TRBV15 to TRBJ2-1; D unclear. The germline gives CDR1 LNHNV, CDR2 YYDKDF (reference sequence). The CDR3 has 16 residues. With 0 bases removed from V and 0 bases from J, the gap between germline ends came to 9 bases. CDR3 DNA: TGTGCCACCAGCAGAGATACACCCAGCTCCTACAATGAGCAGTTCTTC. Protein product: CATSRDTPSSYNEQFF.

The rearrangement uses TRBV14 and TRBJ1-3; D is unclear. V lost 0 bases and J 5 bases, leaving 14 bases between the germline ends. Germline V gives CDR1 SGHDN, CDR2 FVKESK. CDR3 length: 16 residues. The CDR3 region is CASSQDNYRWRNTIYF. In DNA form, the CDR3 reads TGTGCCAGCAGCCAAGATAACTATCGGTGGCGAAACACCATATATTTT.

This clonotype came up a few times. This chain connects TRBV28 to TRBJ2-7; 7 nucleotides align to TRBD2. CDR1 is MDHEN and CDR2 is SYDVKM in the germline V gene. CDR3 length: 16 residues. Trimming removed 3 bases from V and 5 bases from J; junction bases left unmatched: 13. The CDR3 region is CASSFPSRGGGNEQYF. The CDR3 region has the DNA TGTGCCAGCAGTTTCCCCTCTCGCGGGGGAGGCAACGAGCAGTACTTC.

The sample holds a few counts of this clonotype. DNA for the CDR3: TGTGCCAGCAGGGTCACAGGGGGCGCCGGCACTGAAGCTTTCTTT. The encoded protein is CASRVTGGAGTEAFF. J is TRBJ1-1 and V is TRBV2; 9 nucleotides line up with TRBD1. The CDR3 extends over 15 amino acids. In germline, CDR1 is SNHLY, CDR2 FYNNEI. After removal of 6 bases from V and 4 bases from J, the junction contained 9 bases not matched to a gene.

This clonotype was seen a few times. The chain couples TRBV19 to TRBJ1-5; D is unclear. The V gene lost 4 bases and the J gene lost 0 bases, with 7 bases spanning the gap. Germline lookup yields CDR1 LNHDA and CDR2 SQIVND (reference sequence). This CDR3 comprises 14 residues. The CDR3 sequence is CASSSADSNQPQHF. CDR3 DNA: TGTGCCAGTAGTAGTGCAGATAGCAATCAGCCCCAGCATTTT. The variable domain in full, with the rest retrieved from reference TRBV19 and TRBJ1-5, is DGGITQSPKYLFRKEGQNVTLSCEQNLNHDAMYWYRQDPGQGLRLIYYSQIVNDFQKGDIAEGYSVSREKKESFPLTVTSAQKNPTAFYLCASSSADSNQPQHFGDGTRLSIL.

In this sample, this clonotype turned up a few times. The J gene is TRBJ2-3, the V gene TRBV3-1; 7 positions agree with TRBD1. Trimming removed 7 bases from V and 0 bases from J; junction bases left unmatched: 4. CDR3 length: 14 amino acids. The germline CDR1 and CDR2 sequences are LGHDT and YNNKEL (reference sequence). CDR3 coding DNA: TGTGCCAGCATTTCCAGGGGGAGCACAGATACGCAGTATTTT. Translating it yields CASISRGSTDTQYF.

In nucleotides, the CDR3 is TGCGCCAGCAAGATGCTACAGGGGACTACCTCTGGGGCCAACGTCCTGACTTTC. The encoded protein is CASKMLQGTTSGANVLTF. The chain recombines TRBV23-1 with TRBJ2-6; D assignment may be TRBD1 or TRBD2 (7 bases each). Being an ORF, TRBV23-1 has a function that is uncertain. The CDR3 consists of 18 residues. V lost 7 bases and J 0 bases, leaving 19 bases between the germline ends.

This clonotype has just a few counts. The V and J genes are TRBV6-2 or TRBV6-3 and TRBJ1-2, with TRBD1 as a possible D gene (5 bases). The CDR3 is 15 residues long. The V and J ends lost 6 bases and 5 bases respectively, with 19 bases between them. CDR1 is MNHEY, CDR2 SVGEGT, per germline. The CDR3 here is CASSEGTFPWYGYTF. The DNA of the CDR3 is TGTGCCAGCAGCGAGGGGACTTTCCCCTGGTATGGCTACACCTTC.

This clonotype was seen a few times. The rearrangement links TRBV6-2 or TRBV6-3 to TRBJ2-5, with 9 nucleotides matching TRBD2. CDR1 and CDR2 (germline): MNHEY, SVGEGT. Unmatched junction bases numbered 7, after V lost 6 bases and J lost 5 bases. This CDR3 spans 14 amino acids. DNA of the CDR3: TGTGCCAGCAGACAGGGACTAGCCGTGGAGACCCAGTACTTC. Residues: CASRQGLAVETQYF.

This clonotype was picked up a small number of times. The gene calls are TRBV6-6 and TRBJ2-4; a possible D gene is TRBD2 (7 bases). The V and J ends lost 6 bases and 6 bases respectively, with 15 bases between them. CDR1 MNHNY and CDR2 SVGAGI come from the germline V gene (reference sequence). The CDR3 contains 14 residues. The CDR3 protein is CASSPGRGGNIQYF. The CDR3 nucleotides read TGTGCCAGCAGCCCAGGGAGGGGGGGAAACATTCAGTACTTC.